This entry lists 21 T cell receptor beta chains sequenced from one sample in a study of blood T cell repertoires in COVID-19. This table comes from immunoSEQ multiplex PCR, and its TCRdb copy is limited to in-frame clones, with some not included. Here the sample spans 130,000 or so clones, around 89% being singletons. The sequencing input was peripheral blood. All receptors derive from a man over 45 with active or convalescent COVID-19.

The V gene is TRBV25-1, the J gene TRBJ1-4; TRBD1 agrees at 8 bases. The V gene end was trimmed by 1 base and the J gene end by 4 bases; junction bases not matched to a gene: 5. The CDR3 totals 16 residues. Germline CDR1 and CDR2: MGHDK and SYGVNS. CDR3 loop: CASSEFRTGFNEKLFF. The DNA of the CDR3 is TGTGCCAGCAGTGAATTTCGGACAGGGTTTAATGAAAAACTGTTTTTT.

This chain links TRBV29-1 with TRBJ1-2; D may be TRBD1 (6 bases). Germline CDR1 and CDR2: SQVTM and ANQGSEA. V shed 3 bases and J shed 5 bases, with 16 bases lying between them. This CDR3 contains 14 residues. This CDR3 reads CSVERPGQRYGYTF. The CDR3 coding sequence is TGCAGCGTTGAGAGGCCGGGACAAAGATATGGCTACACCTTC. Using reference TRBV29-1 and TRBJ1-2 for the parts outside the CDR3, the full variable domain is SAVISQKPSRDICQRGTSLTIQCQVDSQVTMMFWYRQQPGQSLTLIATANQGSEATYESGFVIDKFPISRPNLTFSTLTVSNMSPEDSSIYLCSVERPGQRYGYTFGSGTRLTVV.

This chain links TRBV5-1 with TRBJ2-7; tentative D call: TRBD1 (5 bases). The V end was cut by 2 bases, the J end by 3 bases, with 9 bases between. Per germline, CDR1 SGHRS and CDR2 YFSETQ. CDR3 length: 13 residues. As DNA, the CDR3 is TGCGCCAGCAGCTTCAGGACAAGCTACGAGCAGTACTTC. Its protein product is CASSFRTSYEQYF. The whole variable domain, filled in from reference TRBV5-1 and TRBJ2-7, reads KAGVTQTPRYLIKTRGQQVTLSCSPISGHRSVSWYQQTPGQGLQFLFEYFSETQRNKGNFPGRFSGRQFSNSRSEMNVSTLELGDSALYLCASSFRTSYEQYFGPGTRLTVT.

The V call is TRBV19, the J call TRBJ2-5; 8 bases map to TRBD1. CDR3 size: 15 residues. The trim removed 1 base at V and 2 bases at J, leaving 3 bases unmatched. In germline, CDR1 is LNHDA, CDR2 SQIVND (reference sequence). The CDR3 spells CASSIGRDRQETQYF. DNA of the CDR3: TGTGCCAGTAGTATAGGAAGGGACAGGCAAGAGACCCAGTACTTC. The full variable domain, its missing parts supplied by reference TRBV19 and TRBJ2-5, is DGGITQSPKYLFRKEGQNVTLSCEQNLNHDAMYWYRQDPGQGLRLIYYSQIVNDFQKGDIAEGYSVSREKKESFPLTVTSAQKNPTAFYLCASSIGRDRQETQYFGPGTRLLVL.

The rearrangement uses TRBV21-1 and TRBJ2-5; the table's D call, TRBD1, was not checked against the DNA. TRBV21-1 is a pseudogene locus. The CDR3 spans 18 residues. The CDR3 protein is CASSKTDGSDRGRETQYF. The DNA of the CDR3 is TGTGCCAGCAGCAAAACCGATGGTAGCGACAGGGGGCGAGAGACCCAGTACTTC.

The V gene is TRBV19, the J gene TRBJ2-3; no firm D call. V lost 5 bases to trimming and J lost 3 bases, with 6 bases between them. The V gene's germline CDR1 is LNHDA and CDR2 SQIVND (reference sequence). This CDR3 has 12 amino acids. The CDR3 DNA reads TGTGCCAGTAGTGCGGTAACAGATACGCAGTATTTT. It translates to CASSAVTDTQYF.

The CDR3 DNA is TGTGCCATCAGTGAGCGGGGTGAGCAGTTCTTC. It is translated as CAISERGEQFF. The chain uses TRBV10-3 and TRBJ2-1; tentatively, D is TRBD2 (5 bases). Per germline, CDR1 ENHRY and CDR2 SYGVKD. The V end lost 2 bases, the J end lost 9 bases, and 5 bases lay between the germline ends. The CDR3 totals 11 residues.

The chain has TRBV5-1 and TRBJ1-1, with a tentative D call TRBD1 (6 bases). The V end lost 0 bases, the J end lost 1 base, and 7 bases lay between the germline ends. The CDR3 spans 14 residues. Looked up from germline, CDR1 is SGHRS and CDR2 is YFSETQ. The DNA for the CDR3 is TGCGCCAGCAGCTTGGAAGGGGGGAACACTGAAGCTTTCTTT. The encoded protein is CASSLEGGNTEAFF.

CDR3 residues: CASSLRTVNYGYTF. CDR3 nucleotides: TGTGCCAGCAGCTTGAGGACAGTTAACTATGGCTACACCTTC. The genes are TRBV5-4 and TRBJ1-2, with D tentatively TRBD1 (6 bases). Germline CDR1 is SGHNT and CDR2 is YYREEE (reference sequence). Trimming shortened V by 1 base and J by 1 base, and 8 bases separated the two germline ends. The CDR3 contains 14 residues.

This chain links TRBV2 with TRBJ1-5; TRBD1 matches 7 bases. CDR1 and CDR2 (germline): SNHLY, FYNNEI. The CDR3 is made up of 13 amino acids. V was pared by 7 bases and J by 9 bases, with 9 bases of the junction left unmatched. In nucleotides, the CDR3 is TGTGCCAGCAAGGACAGGAAAGATCTGCCCCAGCATTTT. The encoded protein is CASKDRKDLPQHF.

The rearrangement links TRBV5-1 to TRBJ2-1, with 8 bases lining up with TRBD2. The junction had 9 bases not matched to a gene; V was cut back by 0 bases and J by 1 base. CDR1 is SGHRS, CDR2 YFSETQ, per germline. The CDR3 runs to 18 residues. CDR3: CASSLAPAAGGSYNEQFF. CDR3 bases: TGCGCCAGCAGCTTGGCCCCTGCGGCGGGAGGTTCCTACAATGAGCAGTTCTTC. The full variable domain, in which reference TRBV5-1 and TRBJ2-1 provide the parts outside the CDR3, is KAGVTQTPRYLIKTRGQQVTLSCSPISGHRSVSWYQQTPGQGLQFLFEYFSETQRNKGNFPGRFSGRQFSNSRSEMNVSTLELGDSALYLCASSLAPAAGGSYNEQFFGPGTRLTVL.

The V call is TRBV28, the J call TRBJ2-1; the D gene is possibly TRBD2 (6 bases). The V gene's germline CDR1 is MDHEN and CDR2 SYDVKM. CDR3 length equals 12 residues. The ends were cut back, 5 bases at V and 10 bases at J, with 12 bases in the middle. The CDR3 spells CASSPPGREQFF. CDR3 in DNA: TGTGCCAGCAGTCCCCCAGGGAGGGAGCAGTTCTTC.

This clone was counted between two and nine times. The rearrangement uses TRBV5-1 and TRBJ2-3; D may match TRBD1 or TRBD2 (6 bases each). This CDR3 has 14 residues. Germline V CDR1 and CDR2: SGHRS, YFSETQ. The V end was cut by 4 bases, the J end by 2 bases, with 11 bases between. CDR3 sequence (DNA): TGCGCCAGCAGCATGGGGGGCGACACAGATACGCAGTATTTT. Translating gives CASSMGGDTDTQYF.

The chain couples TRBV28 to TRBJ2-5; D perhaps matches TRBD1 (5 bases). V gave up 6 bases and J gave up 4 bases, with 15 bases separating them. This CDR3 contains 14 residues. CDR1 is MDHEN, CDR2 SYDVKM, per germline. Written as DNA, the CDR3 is TGTGCCAGCAGCCGAAAGCAGGGCGGAGAGACCCAGTACTTC. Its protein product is CASSRKQGGETQYF.

CDR3 in DNA: TGTGCCATCAGTAATATACAGGGAAATGAAAAACTGTTTTTT. Its protein product is CAISNIQGNEKLFF. V usage is TRBV10-3 and J usage is TRBJ1-4, with D perhaps TRBD1 (6 bases). Per the germline V gene, CDR1 is ENHRY and CDR2 is SYGVKD. Trimming took 5 bases from V and 5 from J, leaving 12 bases between them. The CDR3 is 14 residues long.

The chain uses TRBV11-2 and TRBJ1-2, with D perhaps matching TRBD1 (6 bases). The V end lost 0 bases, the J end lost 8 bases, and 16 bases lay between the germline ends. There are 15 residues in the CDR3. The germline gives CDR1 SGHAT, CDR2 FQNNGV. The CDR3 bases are TGTGCCAGCAGCTTAGATATGCGGGGGGCGTGGGGCTACACCTTC. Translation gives CASSLDMRGAWGYTF.

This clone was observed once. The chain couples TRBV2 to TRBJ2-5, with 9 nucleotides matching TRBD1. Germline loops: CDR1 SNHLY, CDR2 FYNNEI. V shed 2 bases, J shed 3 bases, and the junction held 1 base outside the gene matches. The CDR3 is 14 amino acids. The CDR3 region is CASSEWDREETQYF. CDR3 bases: TGTGCCAGCAGTGAATGGGACAGGGAAGAGACCCAGTACTTC.

The DNA for the CDR3 is TGTGCCAGCAGGACTAGCGGATACAATGAGCAGTTCTTC. The encoded protein is CASRTSGYNEQFF. The rearrangement uses TRBV12-3 or TRBV12-4 and TRBJ2-1, with 9 bases lining up with TRBD2. There are 13 residues in the CDR3. V gave up 6 bases and J gave up 4 bases; unmatched junction bases: 1.

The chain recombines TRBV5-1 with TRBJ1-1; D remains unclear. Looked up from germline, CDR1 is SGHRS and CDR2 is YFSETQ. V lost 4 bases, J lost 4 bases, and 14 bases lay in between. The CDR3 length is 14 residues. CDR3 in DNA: TGCGCCAGCAGCCCGGGGTATTGGAGCACTGAAGCTTTCTTT. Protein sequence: CASSPGYWSTEAFF.

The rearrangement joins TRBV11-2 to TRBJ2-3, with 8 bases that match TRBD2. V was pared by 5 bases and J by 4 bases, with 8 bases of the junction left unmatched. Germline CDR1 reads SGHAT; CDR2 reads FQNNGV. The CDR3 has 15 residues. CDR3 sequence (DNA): TGTGCCAGCAGCGTTAGCGGGATGGGATCAGATACGCAGTATTTT. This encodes CASSVSGMGSDTQYF.

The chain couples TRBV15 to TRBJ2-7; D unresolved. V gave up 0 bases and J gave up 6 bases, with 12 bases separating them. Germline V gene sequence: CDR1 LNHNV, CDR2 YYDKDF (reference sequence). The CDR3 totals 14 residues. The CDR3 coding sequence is TGTGCCACCAGCAGAGAACTAAGTGGCTTCGAGCAGTACTTC. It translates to CATSRELSGFEQYF.